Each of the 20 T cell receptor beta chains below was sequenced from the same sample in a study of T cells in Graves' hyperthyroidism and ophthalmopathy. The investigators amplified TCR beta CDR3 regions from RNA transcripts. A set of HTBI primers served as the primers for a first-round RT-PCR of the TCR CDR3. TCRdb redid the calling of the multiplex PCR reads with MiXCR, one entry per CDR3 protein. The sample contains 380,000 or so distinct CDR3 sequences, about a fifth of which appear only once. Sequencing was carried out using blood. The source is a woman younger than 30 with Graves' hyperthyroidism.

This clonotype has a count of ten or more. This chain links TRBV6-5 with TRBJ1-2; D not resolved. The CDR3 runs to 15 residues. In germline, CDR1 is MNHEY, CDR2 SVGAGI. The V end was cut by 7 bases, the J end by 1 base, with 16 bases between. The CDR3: CASILGPGNNYGYTF. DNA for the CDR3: TGTGCCAGCATATTGGGTCCAGGCAATAACTATGGCTACACCTTC.

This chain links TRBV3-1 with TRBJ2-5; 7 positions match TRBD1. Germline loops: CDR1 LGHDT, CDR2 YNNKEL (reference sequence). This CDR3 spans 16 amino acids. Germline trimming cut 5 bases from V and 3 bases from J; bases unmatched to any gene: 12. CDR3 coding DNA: TGTGCCAGCAGCACCGACAGGGTTGGTATTGAAGAGACCCAGTACTTC. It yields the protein CASSTDRVGIEETQYF.

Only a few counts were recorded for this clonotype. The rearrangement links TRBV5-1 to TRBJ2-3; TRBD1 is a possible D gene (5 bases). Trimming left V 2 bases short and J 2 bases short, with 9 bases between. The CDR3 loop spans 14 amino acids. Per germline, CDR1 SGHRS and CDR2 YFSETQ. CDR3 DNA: TGCGCCAGCAGCTTTCCAGGGTACACAGATACGCAGTATTTT. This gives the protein CASSFPGYTDTQYF.

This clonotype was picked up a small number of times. CDR3 amino acids: CASSHFRLDGLVNTGELFF. The CDR3, as DNA: TGCGCCAGCTCCCATTTCCGTCTTGATGGCCTGGTTAACACCGGGGAGCTGTTTTTT. This chain uses TRBV10-2 with TRBJ2-2; D call uncertain. The CDR3 runs to 19 residues. CDR1 and CDR2 (germline): WSHSY, SAAADI. The ends were cut back, 8 bases at V and 2 bases at J, with 27 bases in the middle.

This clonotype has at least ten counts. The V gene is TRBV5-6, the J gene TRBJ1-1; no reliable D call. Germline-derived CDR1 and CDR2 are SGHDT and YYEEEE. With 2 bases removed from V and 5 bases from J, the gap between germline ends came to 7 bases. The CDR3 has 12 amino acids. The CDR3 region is CASSLWATEAFF. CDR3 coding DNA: TGTGCCAGCAGCTTATGGGCTACTGAAGCTTTCTTT.

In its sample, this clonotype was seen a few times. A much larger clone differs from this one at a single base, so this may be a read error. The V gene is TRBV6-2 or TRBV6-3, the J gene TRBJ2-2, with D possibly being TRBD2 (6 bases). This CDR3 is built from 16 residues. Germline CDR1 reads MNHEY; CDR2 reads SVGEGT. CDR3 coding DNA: TGTGCCAGCAGCCCTATGGGCGGGGAGAACACCGGGGAGCTGTGTTTT. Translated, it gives CASSPMGGENTGELCF.

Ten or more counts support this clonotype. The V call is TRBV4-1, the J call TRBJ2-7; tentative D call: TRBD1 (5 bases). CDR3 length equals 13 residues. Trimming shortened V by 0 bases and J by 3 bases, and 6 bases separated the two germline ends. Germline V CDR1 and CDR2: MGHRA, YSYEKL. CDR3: CASSQETVYEQYF. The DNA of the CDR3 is TGCGCCAGCAGCCAAGAGACAGTCTACGAGCAGTACTTC.

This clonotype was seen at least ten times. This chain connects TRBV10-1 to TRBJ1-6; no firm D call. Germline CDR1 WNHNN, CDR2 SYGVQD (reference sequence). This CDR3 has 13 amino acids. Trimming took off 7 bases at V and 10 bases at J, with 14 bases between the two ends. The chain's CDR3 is CASMLREGSPLHF. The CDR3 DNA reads TGCGCCAGCATGCTGAGGGAAGGCTCACCCCTCCACTTT.

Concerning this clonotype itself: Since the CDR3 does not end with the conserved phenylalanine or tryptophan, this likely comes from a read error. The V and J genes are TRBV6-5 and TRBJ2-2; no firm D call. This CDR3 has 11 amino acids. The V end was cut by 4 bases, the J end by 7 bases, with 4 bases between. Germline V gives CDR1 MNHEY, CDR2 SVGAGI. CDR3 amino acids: CASSWSGELFL. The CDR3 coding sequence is TGTGCCAGCAGTTGGAGCGGGGAGCTGTTTCTT.

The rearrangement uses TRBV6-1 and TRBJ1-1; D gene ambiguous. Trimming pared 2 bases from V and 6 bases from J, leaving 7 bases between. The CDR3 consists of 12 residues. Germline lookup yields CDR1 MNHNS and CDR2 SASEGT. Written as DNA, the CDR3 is TGTGCCAGCAGTGAAAGGTACCCTGAAGCTTTCTTT. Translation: CASSERYPEAFF.

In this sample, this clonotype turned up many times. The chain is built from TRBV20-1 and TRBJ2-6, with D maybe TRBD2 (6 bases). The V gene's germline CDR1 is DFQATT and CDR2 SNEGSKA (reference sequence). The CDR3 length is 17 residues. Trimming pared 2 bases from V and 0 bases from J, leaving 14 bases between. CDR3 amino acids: CSARLRDSTSGANVLTF. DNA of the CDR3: TGCAGTGCTAGACTCCGGGACTCGACCTCTGGGGCCAACGTCCTGACTTTC.

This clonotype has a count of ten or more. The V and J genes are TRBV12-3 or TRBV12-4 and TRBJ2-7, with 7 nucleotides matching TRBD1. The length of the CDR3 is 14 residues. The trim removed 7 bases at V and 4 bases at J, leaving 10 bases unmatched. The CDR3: CASTYRLQGYEQYF. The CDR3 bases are TGTGCCAGCACCTACCGGCTACAGGGGTACGAGCAGTACTTC.

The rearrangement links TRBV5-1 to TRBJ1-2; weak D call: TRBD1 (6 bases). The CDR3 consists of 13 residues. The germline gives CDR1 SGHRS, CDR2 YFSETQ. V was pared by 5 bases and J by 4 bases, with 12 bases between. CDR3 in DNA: TGCGCCAGCAGTCAGGACAGTTTCTATGGCTACACCTTC. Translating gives CASSQDSFYGYTF.

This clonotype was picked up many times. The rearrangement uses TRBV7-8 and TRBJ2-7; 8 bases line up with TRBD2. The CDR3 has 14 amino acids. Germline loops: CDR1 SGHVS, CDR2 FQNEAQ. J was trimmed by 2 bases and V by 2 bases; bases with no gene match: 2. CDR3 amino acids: CASSLNGRAYEQYF. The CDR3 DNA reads TGTGCCAGCAGCTTAAACGGGAGGGCCTACGAGCAGTACTTC.

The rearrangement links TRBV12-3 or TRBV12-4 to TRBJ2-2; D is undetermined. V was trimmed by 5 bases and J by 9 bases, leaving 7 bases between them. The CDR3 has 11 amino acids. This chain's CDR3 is CASSPMWELFF. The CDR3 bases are TGTGCCAGCAGTCCCATGTGGGAGCTGTTTTTT.

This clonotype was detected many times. CDR3 bases: TGTGCCAGCAGCCAAGCCGTAGCAGGGATCTCCTACGAGCAGTACTTC. Its translation: CASSQAVAGISYEQYF. The rearrangement uses TRBV4-2 and TRBJ2-7, with D possibly being TRBD1 (5 bases). Trimming shortened V by 1 base and J by 0 bases, and 13 bases separated the two germline ends. Germline CDR1 is LGHNA and CDR2 is YNFKEQ. The CDR3 extends over 16 amino acids.

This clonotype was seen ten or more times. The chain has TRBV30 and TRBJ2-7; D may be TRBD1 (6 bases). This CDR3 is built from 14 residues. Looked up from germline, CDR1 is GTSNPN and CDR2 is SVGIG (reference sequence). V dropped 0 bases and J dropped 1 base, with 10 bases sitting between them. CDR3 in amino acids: CAWSVQGKSYEQYF. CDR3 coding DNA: TGTGCCTGGAGTGTACAGGGTAAATCCTACGAGCAGTACTTC.

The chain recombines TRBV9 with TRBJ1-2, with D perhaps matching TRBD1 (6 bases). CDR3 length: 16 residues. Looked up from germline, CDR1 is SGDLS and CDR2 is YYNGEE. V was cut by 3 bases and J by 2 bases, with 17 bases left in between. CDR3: CASSDPRDTANYGYTF. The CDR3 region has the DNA TGTGCCAGCAGCGACCCCCGGGACACAGCGAACTATGGCTACACCTTC.

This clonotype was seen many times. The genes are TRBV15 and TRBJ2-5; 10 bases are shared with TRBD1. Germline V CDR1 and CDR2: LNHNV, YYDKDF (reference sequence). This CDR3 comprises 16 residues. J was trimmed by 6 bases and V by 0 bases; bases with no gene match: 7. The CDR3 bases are TGTGCCACCAGCAGAGATTTTGGGACAGGGGCCAAGACCCAGTACTTC. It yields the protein CATSRDFGTGAKTQYF.

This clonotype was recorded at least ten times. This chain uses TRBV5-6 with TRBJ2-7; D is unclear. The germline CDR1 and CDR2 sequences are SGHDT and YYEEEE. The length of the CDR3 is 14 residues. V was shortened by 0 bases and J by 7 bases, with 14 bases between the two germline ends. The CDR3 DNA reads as TGTGCCAGCAGCTTGGAACGGAACGGAATGGAGCAGTACTTC. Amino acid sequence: CASSLERNGMEQYF.